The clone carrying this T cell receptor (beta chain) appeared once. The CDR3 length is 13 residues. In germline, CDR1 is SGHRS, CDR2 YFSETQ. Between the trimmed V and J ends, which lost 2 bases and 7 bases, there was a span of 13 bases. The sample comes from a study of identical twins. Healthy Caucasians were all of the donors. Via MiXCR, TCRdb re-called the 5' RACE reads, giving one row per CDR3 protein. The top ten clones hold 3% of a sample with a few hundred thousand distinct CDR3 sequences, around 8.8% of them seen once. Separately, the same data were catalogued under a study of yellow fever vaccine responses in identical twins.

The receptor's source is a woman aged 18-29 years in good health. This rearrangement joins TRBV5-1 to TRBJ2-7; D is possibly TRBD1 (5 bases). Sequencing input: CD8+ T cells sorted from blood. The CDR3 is CASSLDRKQEQYF. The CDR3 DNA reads TGCGCCAGCAGCTTAGACAGAAAACAAGAGCAGTACTTC.